Sequencing of this TCR beta chain was carried out in a study of T and B cells in COVID-19 patients. Study-level background: Peripheral blood came from COVID-19 patients with active infection or after recovery. Study results and caveats: Highly clonal in active COVID-19, TRB repertoires exceeded healthy-donor diversity and richness at recovery. Patients with COVID-19 reportedly showed strongly skewed T cell receptor beta variable and joining gene usage. Early severe-case samples and blood from mildly ill patients during symptoms were in short supply.

Multiplex PCR with BIOMED2 TRB-A/B primer pools amplified TRB rearrangements. TCRdb reanalysed the multiplex PCR reads using MiXCR and keeps one entry per CDR3 protein. The repertoire includes 15,000 to 20,000 distinct CDR3 sequences, 36% of them detected once, and approximately 15% sits in the top ten. Each TRB amplification used roughly 220-550 ng of genomic DNA from blood. This clonotype has just a few counts. What it recognizes is unknown. The germline V gene encodes CDR1 LNHDA and CDR2 SQIVND (reference sequence). Trimming left V 5 bases short and J 5 bases short, with 12 bases between. The CDR3 is made up of 13 amino acids.

The clonotype originates from a human donor with active COVID-19. The chain employs TRBV19 and TRBJ1-2; a possible D gene is TRBD1 (6 bases). The sequenced material came from blood. CDR3 in DNA: TGTGCCAGTAGTTACACAGGGACATATGGCTACACCTTC. As protein: CASSYTGTYGYTF.